Sequencing of this TCR beta chain was carried out in a study of blood T cell repertoires in COVID-19. Across the study: Samples came from the United States, Italy and Spain, spanning acute and convalescent COVID-19.

As processed by the authors: Counts of nucleated cells, estimated from reference gene primer amplification, were obtained. Here immunoSEQ multiplex PCR was the method, and the copy in TCRdb shows in-frame clones only, minus some. V and J calls and clone size are given by that table; D and trimming were obtained from the DNA. This sample has 66,000 or so clones; roughly 86% occur once, and the top ten carry under 8%. This CDR3 comprises 16 residues. With 3 bases clipped from V and 10 bases from J, the junction kept 12 bases outside the gene matches. Germline CDR1 is LGHDT and CDR2 is YNNKEL (reference sequence).

This sequence was found in a middle-aged man with active COVID-19. Sequencing was performed on peripheral blood. The rearrangement links TRBV3-1 (or the pseudogene TRBV3-2) to TRBJ1-1; 12 nucleotides agree with TRBD1. The CDR3 protein is CASSHPPGTGGAGAFF. Here the CDR3 DNA reads TGTGCCAGCAGCCACCCCCCCGGGACAGGGGGCGCGGGAGCTTTCTTT.